The rows below give T cell receptor beta chains drawn from one sample of a study of patients and donors after allogeneic stem cell transplantation. TCRdb re-analysed the RT-PCR reads in MiXCR, keeping a single row per CDR3 protein. The profile covers roughly 960,000 distinct CDR3 sequences, with around 17% appearing a single time and 6% taken by the ten largest. Sequenced: blood, either unsorted or a sorted T cell fraction (not recorded which). All receptors derive from a human donor who was either an allogeneic HSCT recipient or a stem cell or donor lymphocyte infusion donor (not recorded which). It is not recorded whose cells these are; they may come from a transplant donor. The CDR3 runs from the conserved cysteine through the conserved F or W. Fields, in order: V gene, J gene, clone size, D gene, CDR3 DNA, CDR3 protein. The D gene is left open where the match is weak. Size values are once, few and many counts, or a class for expanded clones, and some rows have none.

TRBV25-1	TRBJ2-5	NA	TRBD1	TGTGCCAGCAGTGCCGGGGACAGGAGTCAAGAGACCCAGTACTTC	CASSAGDRSQETQYF
TRBV3-1	TRBJ2-7	few	TRBD1	TGTGCCAGCAGCCAAGAAGGACAGGGGGGCTACGAGCAGTACTTC	CASSQEGQGGYEQYF
TRBV4-3	TRBJ1-4	few	NA	TGCGCCAGCAGCCATTCAGCCCGGGGGGCCGAAAAACTGTTTTTT	CASSHSARGAEKLFF
TRBV5-1	TRBJ2-7	NA	TRBD1	TGCGCCAGCAGCGGGGGACAGGGGTTCTACGAGCAGTACTTC	CASSGGQGFYEQYF
TRBV15	TRBJ2-1	few	NA	TGTGCCACCAGCAGAGATCTGGTAGGGGGGTTAAATGAGCAGTTCTTC	CATSRDLVGGLNEQFF
TRBV12-3/TRBV12-4	TRBJ2-3	NA	NA	TGTGCCAGCAGGCGCGGGGTCAAGTTGGATACGCAGTATTTT	CASRRGVKLDTQYF
TRBV3-1	TRBJ1-1	NA	TRBD1	TGTGCCAGCACCGAAACAGGGGGAGGGAACACTGAAGCTTTCTTT	CASTETGGGNTEAFF
TRBV4-1	TRBJ1-1	NA	NA	TGCGCCAGCAGCCAAGTAGGGGTGGCTGAAGCTTTCTTT	CASSQVGVAEAFF
TRBV9	TRBJ1-1	many	TRBD1	TGTGCCAGCAGCGTAGGCTCGGACAGGGGGAAGAAATCTTTCTTT	CASSVGSDRGKKSFF
TRBV6-1	TRBJ1-2	many	NA	TGTGCCAGCAATGGGAATGACGGCGGGGACTATGGCTACACCTTC	CASNGNDGGDYGYTF
TRBV6-5	TRBJ2-3	NA	NA	TGTGCCAGCAGTTACTCGAGCGCACTCACAGATACGCAGTATTTT	CASSYSSALTDTQYF
TRBV29-1	TRBJ1-1	NA	NA	TGCAGCGTTTTTGGGGGTGGGACTGAAGCTTTCTTT	CSVFGGGTEAFF
TRBV11-2	TRBJ2-7	NA	TRBD2	TGTGCCAGCAGCTTAAAAGGGGCTAGCGGGACCTACGAGCAGTACTTC	CASSLKGASGTYEQYF
TRBV20-1	TRBJ1-1	NA	NA	TGCAGTGCTAGACCCCGAGGGAAATCGGGGGCCACTGAAGCTTTCTTT	CSARPRGKSGATEAFF
TRBV20-1	TRBJ2-3	few	NA	TGCAGTGCTAGGGCAGACGGGACGGCTAGCACAGATACGCAGTATTTT	CSARADGTASTDTQYF
TRBV12-3/TRBV12-4	TRBJ1-6	NA	TRBD1	TGTGCCAGCAGTCAGGGGGGCCAGAATTCACCCCTCCACTTT	CASSQGGQNSPLHF
TRBV6-6	TRBJ1-1	few	NA	TGTGCCAGCAGCCCGTGGGGGGTCACTGAAGCTTTCTTT	CASSPWGVTEAFF
TRBV20-1	TRBJ1-2	NA	NA	TGCAGTGCTAGAGGCCGGGGCGTCTATGGCTACACCTTC	CSARGRGVYGYTF
TRBV19	TRBJ2-7	NA	TRBD1	TGTGCCACCCGCGGGACAGGGGAAACCTACGAGCAGTACTTC	CATRGTGETYEQYF
TRBV12-3/TRBV12-4	TRBJ2-7	few	NA	TGTGCCAGCAGTTTATCGAGGGAATACGACGAGCAGTACTTC	CASSLSREYDEQYF
TRBV20-1	TRBJ2-5	few	NA	TGCAGTGCCCCTTTGGAAGGCTATGAGACCCAGTACTTC	CSAPLEGYETQYF
TRBV12-3/TRBV12-4	TRBJ1-1	NA	NA	TGTGCCAGCAGTTTAGGAAAGGAAATGAACACTGAAGCTTTCTTT	CASSLGKEMNTEAFF
TRBV27	TRBJ1-5	NA	NA	TGTGCCAGCAGTTTCGGGGGGCATAGCAATCAGCCCCAGCATTTT	CASSFGGHSNQPQHF
TRBV10-3	TRBJ2-2	few	NA	TGTGCCATCATGGGGGACACCGGGGAGCTGTTTTTT	CAIMGDTGELFF